This TCR beta chain was documented in a study of CXCR3-negative and CXCR3-positive naive CD8 T cells. Germline V gene sequence: CDR1 MNHEY, CDR2 SMNVEV (reference sequence). The CDR3 runs 15 residues. The authors gated naive CD8+ T cells as CD45RO-CCR7+CD27+CD95-. Broader study findings: Comparison of naive cells showed more hydrophobic TRB CDR3s in CXCR3-positive than in CXCR3-negative naive cells. Comparably high diversity marked both naive subsets, whereas memory CD8+ cells had much lower diversity. TRBV-TRBJ usage was similar across naive CXCR3 subsets but distinct in memory cells.

TRB cDNA libraries were made by UMI-labeled 5' RACE. After re-calling the 5' RACE reads, TCRdb lists one entry per CDR3 protein, DNA absent. The listing records some 150,000 distinct CDR3 sequences. As for this clonotype: Its antigen remains unidentified.

Sequences were obtained from naive CXCR3+ CD8+ T cells from blood. The subset denotes: CD45RO-CCR7+CD27+CD95- naive CD8+ T cells expressing CXCR3 (TNR3+). The clonotype was recovered from a human donor in good health. Some clones in this sample may be carry-over from other donors' samples. The rearrangement links TRBV27 to TRBJ2-1; TCRdb proposes TRBD1, but this gene call is untestable without DNA. CDR3 region: CASSFQGGAYNEQFF.